This T cell receptor beta chain is drawn from a study of control samples from healthy donors and cancer patients (dated by TCRdb to about 2020). For this clone: What this receptor recognizes is not known. No base quality information exists; no much larger clone differs at one position.

Per the germline V gene, SGHDT is the CDR1 and YYEEEE is the CDR2. Including the terminal cysteine and phenylalanine, the CDR3 comprises 15 residues. CDR3 DNA is the only sequence kept; it has 45 bases, read in frame from the first base. At the junction V is shortened by 2 bases and J by 2 bases, with 13 bases in between. The library was generated by the immunoSEQ multiplex PCR assay. TCRdb stores this immuneACCESS table with in-frame sequences only. Part of the clones is absent; in the studies checked, under half of the shortfall reflects unresolved V genes, and no reason is known for the rest. The table for this sample lists 130,000 to 150,000 clones; around nine tenths of them were counted only once. Together, the top ten hold over 4% of the sample.

The source material was blood. The rearranged chain carries TRBV5-6 and TRBJ1-1; the D segment could be TRBD1, given 6 matching bases. The source of this sequence is a man in his thirties or forties in good health. The CDR3 loop reads CASSFVGQINTEAFF. The base sequence is TGTGCCAGCAGCTTTGTAGGACAGATAAACACTGAAGCTTTCTTT.